The 20 T cell receptor beta chains given below trace back to one sample, sequenced in a study of control samples from healthy donors and cancer patients. Profiling relied on immunoSEQ multiplex PCR, and the TCRdb table lists in-frame clones only, not all of them. The sample consists of around 94,000 clones, roughly 86% of them appearing once. Sequencing was done on a sample of blood. The receptor set was obtained from a woman aged 45-60 years in good health.

CDR3 amino acids: CASSLALTRDSGNTIYF. The CDR3 DNA reads as TGTGCCAGCAGCTTAGCCCTTACGCGAGATTCTGGAAACACCATATATTTT. V is TRBV7-9 and J is TRBJ1-3; D gene unclear. The CDR3 is 17 residues long. Germline V gives CDR1 SEHNR, CDR2 FQNEAQ (reference sequence). Trimming took 0 bases from V and 1 from J, leaving 13 bases between them.

This chain uses TRBV12-3 or TRBV12-4 with TRBJ2-5, with 11 bases lining up with TRBD1. Trimming cost V 9 bases and J 4 bases; bases outside gene matches: 4. This CDR3 spans 13 amino acids. The CDR3 loop reads CASKDRGRETQYF. CDR3 DNA sequence: TGTGCCAGTAAGGACAGGGGGCGAGAGACCCAGTACTTC.

This chain connects TRBV15 to TRBJ2-2; D is ambiguous. The ends were cut back, 0 bases at V and 5 bases at J, with 10 bases in the middle. The CDR3 covers 15 residues. Germline values: CDR1 LNHNV, CDR2 YYDKDF (reference sequence). The CDR3 coding sequence is TGTGCCACCAGCAGAGATAGGACCAATACCGGGGAGCTGTTTTTT. Protein: CATSRDRTNTGELFF.

The chain uses TRBV20-1 and TRBJ2-3; the match to TRBD2 covers 14 bases. This CDR3 is built from 18 residues. Germline V gene sequence: CDR1 DFQATT, CDR2 SNEGSKA (reference sequence). The ends lost 3 bases at V and 5 bases at J; junction bases unmatched: 13. This chain's CDR3 is CSASRRVGLAGGLDTQYF. The DNA of the CDR3 is TGCAGTGCTAGTCGCCGGGTAGGACTAGCGGGGGGATTAGATACGCAGTATTTT.

In regard to this clone: Within the sample, other DNA sequences also encode this same CDR3. This chain connects TRBV28 to TRBJ2-7, with D hard to call. The CDR3 totals 10 residues. Germline CDR1 is MDHEN and CDR2 is SYDVKM. V was trimmed by 5 bases and J by 4 bases, leaving 3 bases between them. The CDR3 sequence is CASSRYEQYF. CDR3 DNA sequence: TGTGCCAGCAGTCGTTACGAGCAGTACTTC. The variable domain in full, with the rest retrieved from reference TRBV28 and TRBJ2-7, is DVKVTQSSRYLVKRTGEKVFLECVQDMDHENMFWYRQDPGLGLRLIYFSYDVKMKEKGDIPEGYSVSREKKERFSLILESASTNQTSMYLCASSRYEQYFGPGTRLTVT.

The chain uses TRBV7-2 and TRBJ2-5, with D possibly matching TRBD1 (6 bases). The CDR3 extends over 14 amino acids. V gave up 5 bases and J gave up 5 bases, with 15 bases separating them. CDR1 is SGHTA, CDR2 FQGNSA, per germline. In nucleotides, the CDR3 is TGTGCCAGCAGCCCTCCAGGGGTTTCGGAGACCCAGTACTTC. This encodes CASSPPGVSETQYF.

This clone was detected only a few times. The gene calls are TRBV7-9 and TRBJ2-2; D is ambiguous. V lost 4 bases and J lost 6, with 6 bases in between. The germline gives CDR1 SEHNR, CDR2 FQNEAQ (reference sequence). This CDR3 is built from 12 residues. In DNA, the CDR3 is TGTGCCAGCAGCTCGTCCTCCGGGGAGCTGTTTTTT. The encoded protein is CASSSSSGELFF. Filled out from reference TRBV7-9 and TRBJ2-2, the complete variable domain reads DTGVSQNPRHKITKRGQNVTFRCDPISEHNRLYWYRQTLGQGPEFLTYFQNEAQLEKSRLLSDRFSAERPKGSFSTLEIQRTEQGDSAMYLCASSSSSGELFFGEGSRLTVL.

The gene calls are TRBV7-9 and TRBJ1-1; no definite D call. Germline V CDR1 and CDR2: SEHNR, FQNEAQ (reference sequence). The length of the CDR3 is 13 residues. With 2 bases removed from V and 1 base from J, the gap between germline ends came to 5 bases. The CDR3 here is CASSLSSNTEAFF. CDR3 nucleotides: TGTGCCAGCAGCTTAAGTTCGAACACTGAAGCTTTCTTT.

The chain carries TRBV7-9 and TRBJ2-7, with 13 bases that match TRBD2. V trimming: 5 bases; J trimming: 5 bases; junction bases outside the gene matches: 18. In germline, CDR1 is SEHNR, CDR2 FQNEAQ (reference sequence). The CDR3 has 19 amino acids. CDR3 nucleotides: TGTGCCAGCAGCCCACGAGGAGGACTAGCGGGAGTAGGCAGAAACGAGCAGTACTTC. This translates into CASSPRGGLAGVGRNEQYF.

As to this clone: Within the sample, other DNA sequences also encode this same CDR3. V gene TRBV11-2 combines with J gene TRBJ2-5, with D maybe TRBD1 (6 bases). The CDR3 loop spans 14 amino acids. Germline V gives CDR1 SGHAT, CDR2 FQNNGV. The V end lost 6 bases, the J end lost 2 bases, and 13 bases lay between the germline ends. The CDR3 here is CASSPRGPQETQYF. The CDR3 DNA reads TGTGCCAGCAGTCCCAGGGGCCCTCAAGAGACCCAGTACTTC.

This chain links TRBV6-5 with TRBJ1-2; unclear D gene. In germline, CDR1 is MNHEY, CDR2 SVGAGI. Trimming stripped 2 bases from V and 6 bases from J, with 7 bases between. This CDR3 contains 12 residues. The CDR3 region is CASSYSGDGYTF. For the CDR3, the DNA is TGTGCCAGCAGTTACAGTGGGGATGGCTACACCTTC.

The chain recombines TRBV27 with TRBJ2-3; 9 positions match TRBD2. CDR1 and CDR2 from the germline V gene are MNHEY and SMNVEV (reference sequence). The CDR3 totals 17 residues. Trimming removed 1 base from V and 4 bases from J; junction bases left unmatched: 9. CDR3 residues: CASSLWGGGAVPDTQYF. Here the CDR3 DNA reads TGTGCCAGCAGTTTATGGGGCGGGGGGGCCGTCCCAGATACGCAGTATTTT.

V usage is TRBV7-9 and J usage is TRBJ2-1; a possible D gene is TRBD2 (5 bases). The CDR3 runs 15 residues. V was clipped by 3 bases and J by 1 base, with 10 bases between them. CDR1 is SEHNR, CDR2 FQNEAQ, per germline (reference sequence). CDR3 DNA: TGTGCCAGCAGCTTTTCCCTAGCTTCCTACAATGAGCAGTTCTTC. Residues: CASSFSLASYNEQFF.

V is TRBV18 and J is TRBJ2-7, with 8 nucleotides matching TRBD2. J was trimmed by 5 bases and V by 6 bases; bases with no gene match: 9. CDR1 and CDR2 from the germline V gene are KGHSH and LQKENI. The CDR3 length is 14 residues. The CDR3 region has the DNA TGTGCCAGCTCTCTTAGCGGGGAGGGCCACGAGCAGTACTTC. Amino acid sequence: CASSLSGEGHEQYF.

The chain has TRBV29-1 and TRBJ1-2; a possible D gene is TRBD1 (6 bases). Trimming removed 7 bases from V and 2 bases from J, with 17 bases in between. The CDR3 loop spans 14 amino acids. Germline CDR1 reads SQVTM; CDR2 reads ANQGSEA. CDR3 residues: CSARLGQQNYGYTF. The CDR3 nucleotides read TGCAGCGCACGGCTTGGACAGCAAAACTATGGCTACACCTTC.

The chain uses TRBV25-1 and TRBJ2-5; a possible D gene is TRBD2 (6 bases). V was cut by 4 bases and J by 0 bases, with 12 bases left in between. In germline, CDR1 is MGHDK, CDR2 SYGVNS. CDR3 length: 15 amino acids. CDR3 loop: CASSGGVRYQETQYF. The CDR3 DNA sequence: TGTGCCAGCAGTGGGGGGGTACGGTACCAAGAGACCCAGTACTTC. The full variable domain, rest sourced from reference TRBV25-1 and TRBJ2-5, is EADIYQTPRYLVIGTGKKITLECSQTMGHDKMYWYQQDPGMELHLIHYSYGVNSTEKGDLSSESTVSRIRTEHFPLTLESARPSHTSQYLCASSGGVRYQETQYFGPGTRLLVL.

The DNA for the CDR3 is TGTGCCAGCAGTATACCGGGGGGGTACAATGAGCAGTTCTTC. It encodes CASSIPGGYNEQFF. V gene TRBV27 combines with J gene TRBJ2-1, with 8 positions matching TRBD2. The CDR3 covers 14 residues. V lost 5 bases and J lost 4; bases outside the gene matches: 4. Germline V gives CDR1 MNHEY, CDR2 SMNVEV (reference sequence).

This chain joins TRBV27 and TRBJ1-1; 7 bases are shared with TRBD1. V gave up 3 bases and J gave up 4 bases; unmatched junction bases: 8. The CDR3 is 15 residues long. The germline CDR1 and CDR2 sequences are MNHEY and SMNVEV (reference sequence). CDR3 nucleotide sequence: TGTGCCAGCAGTTTGGCAGGGGGTGAGACCACTGAAGCTTTCTTT. It translates to CASSLAGGETTEAFF.

The V gene is TRBV21-1, the J gene TRBJ1-4; the table assigns TRBD1, which was not confirmed against the DNA. TRBV21-1 is assigned pseudogene status. The CDR3 has 13 residues. This chain's CDR3 is CANPGQGGEKLFF. The CDR3 nucleotides are TGTGCCAACCCGGGACAGGGAGGGGAAAAACTGTTTTTT.

This clone was seen a single time. No conserved phenylalanine or tryptophan is present at the end of the CDR3, so a read error is the likely explanation. Because the CDR3's place on the DNA is in doubt, the DNA is left out and the CDR3 is given as listed by TCRdb. The chain uses TRBV6-5 and TRBJ1-3. The CDR3 contains 13 residues when both ends are counted. Germline V gene data show CDR1 as MNHEY and CDR2 as SVGAGI. This CDR3 reads CASPLPQDRAEGQ.